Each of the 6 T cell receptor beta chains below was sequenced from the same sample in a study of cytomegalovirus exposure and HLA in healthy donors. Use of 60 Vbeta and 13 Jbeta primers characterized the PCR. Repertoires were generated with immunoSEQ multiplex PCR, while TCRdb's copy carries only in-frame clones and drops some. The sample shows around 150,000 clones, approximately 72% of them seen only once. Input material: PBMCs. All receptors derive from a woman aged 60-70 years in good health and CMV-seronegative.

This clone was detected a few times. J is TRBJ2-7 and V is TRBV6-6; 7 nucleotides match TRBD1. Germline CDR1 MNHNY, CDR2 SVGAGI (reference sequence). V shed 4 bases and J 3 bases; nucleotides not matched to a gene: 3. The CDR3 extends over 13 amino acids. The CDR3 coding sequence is TGTGCCAGCAGTTCCGGGACAGACTACGAGCAGTACTTC. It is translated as CASSSGTDYEQYF.

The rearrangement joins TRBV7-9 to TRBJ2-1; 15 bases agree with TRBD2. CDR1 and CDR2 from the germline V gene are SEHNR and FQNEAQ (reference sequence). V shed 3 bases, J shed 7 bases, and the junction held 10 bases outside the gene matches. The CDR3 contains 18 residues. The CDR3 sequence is CASSLGLAGGGYRNEQFF. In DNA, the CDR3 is TGTGCCAGCAGCTTGGGACTAGCGGGAGGAGGTTATCGGAATGAGCAGTTCTTC.

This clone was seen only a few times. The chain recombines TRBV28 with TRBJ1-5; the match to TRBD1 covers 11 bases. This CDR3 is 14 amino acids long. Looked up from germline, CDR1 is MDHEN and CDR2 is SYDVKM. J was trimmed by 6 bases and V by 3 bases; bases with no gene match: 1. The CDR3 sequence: CASSLGTGGQPQHF. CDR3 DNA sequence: TGTGCCAGCAGTTTGGGGACAGGGGGTCAGCCCCAGCATTTT.

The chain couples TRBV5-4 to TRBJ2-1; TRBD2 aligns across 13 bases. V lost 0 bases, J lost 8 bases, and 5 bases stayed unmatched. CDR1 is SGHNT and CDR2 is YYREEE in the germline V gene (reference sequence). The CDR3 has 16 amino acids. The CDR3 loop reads CASSLEGLAGEDEQFF. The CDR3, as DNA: TGTGCCAGCAGCTTGGAAGGACTAGCGGGAGAGGATGAGCAGTTCTTC.

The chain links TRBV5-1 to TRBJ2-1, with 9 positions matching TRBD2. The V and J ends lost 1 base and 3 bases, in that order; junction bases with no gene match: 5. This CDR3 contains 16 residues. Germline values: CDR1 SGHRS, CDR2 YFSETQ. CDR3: CASSLPSGGLYNEQFF. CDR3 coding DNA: TGCGCCAGCAGCTTGCCCAGCGGGGGGCTCTACAATGAGCAGTTCTTC.

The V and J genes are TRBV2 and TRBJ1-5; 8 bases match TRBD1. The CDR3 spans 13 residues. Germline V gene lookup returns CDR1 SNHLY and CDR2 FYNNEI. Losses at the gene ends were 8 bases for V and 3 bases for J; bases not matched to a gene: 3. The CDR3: CASGTGNNQPQHF. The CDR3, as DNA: TGTGCCAGCGGGACAGGAAACAATCAGCCCCAGCATTTT.